A selection of T cell receptor beta chains follows, all from one sample in a study of T-cell memory formation after mild COVID-19. One entry per CDR3 protein results from TCRdb running MiXCR on the 5' RACE reads. The table has more than 300,000 distinct CDR3 sequences, roughly 19% seen once. The material sequenced was PBMCs or a T cell subset sorted from them (not recorded which). The source of these receptors is a man aged 18 to 30 who had mild COVID-19 (a few samples of this study predate the infection). Cell type and time point are not known. Both conserved end residues are part of each CDR3. The D gene is left open where the match is weak. Clone size, where shown, is once, few, many, or a class for clones that have expanded.

>.|TRBJ2-3|TRBV29-1|.
CSVDFTDTQYF
TGCAGCGTTGACTTCACAGATACGCAGTATTTT
>.|TRBJ2-7|TRBV7-2|TRBD2
CASSSRGTSGYEQYF
TGTGCCAGCAGCTCGAGGGGGACTAGCGGCTACGAGCAGTACTTC
>few|TRBJ2-1|TRBV7-9|.
CASPGQFNEQFF
TGTGCCAGCCCCGGACAGTTCAATGAGCAGTTCTTC
>few|TRBJ1-1|TRBV6-5|.
CASILGWGAGGGTEAFF
TGTGCCAGCATCCTTGGATGGGGGGCCGGTGGTGGCACTGAAGCTTTCTTT
>.|TRBJ2-5|TRBV18|.
CASSPGADPQETQYF
TGTGCCAGCTCACCAGGAGCGGACCCCCAAGAGACCCAGTACTTC
>.|TRBJ1-2|TRBV6-5|.
CASSYSRLHHRRDYGYTF
TGTGCCAGCAGTTACTCTCGCCTACATCACAGGCGGGACTATGGCTACACCTTC
>.|TRBJ2-2|TRBV7-3|TRBD2
CASSSLAGVDGELFF
TGTGCCAGCAGCTCTCTAGCGGGGGTGGACGGGGAGCTGTTTTTT
>few|TRBJ2-5|TRBV5-1|.
CASSLALRGETQYF
TGCGCCAGCAGCTTGGCGCTCAGGGGAGAGACCCAGTACTTC
>few|TRBJ2-5|TRBV2|TRBD1
CASSATGTETQYF
TGTGCCAGCAGCGCGACAGGGACGGAGACCCAGTACTTC
>many|TRBJ2-5|TRBV7-2|.
CASTQQGLETQYF
TGTGCCAGCACACAACAGGGCTTGGAGACCCAGTACTTC
>.|TRBJ2-7|TRBV7-2|.
CASSLEVVTQQYF
TGTGCCAGCAGCTTAGAAGTGGTAACGCAGCAGTACTTC
>few|TRBJ1-1|TRBV7-8|.
CASNRNRGNTEAFF
TGTGCCAGCAACCGCAACCGGGGGAACACTGAAGCTTTCTTT
>few|TRBJ2-5|TRBV20-1|.
CSAAFGTVQETQYF
TGCAGTGCCGCATTTGGAACCGTTCAAGAGACCCAGTACTTC
>.|TRBJ2-2|TRBV2|TRBD1
CASRGTGGVNTGELFF
TGTGCCAGCAGAGGGACAGGGGGCGTAAACACCGGGGAGCTGTTTTTT
>.|TRBJ1-6|TRBV4-3|.
CASSLTSGTLNSPLHF
TGCGCCAGCAGCCTGACCTCCGGGACACTAAATTCACCCCTCCACTTT
>.|TRBJ1-4|TRBV21-1|.
CASKTYEKLFF
TGTGCCAGCAAGACCTATGAAAAACTGTTTTTT
>few|TRBJ2-5|TRBV9|.
CASSVGQPQETQYF
TGTGCCAGCAGCGTAGGACAACCTCAAGAGACCCAGTACTTC
>.|TRBJ2-4|TRBV11-2|TRBD2
CASSLDVFGGAKNIQYF
TGTGCCAGCAGCTTAGATGTCTTCGGGGGGGCCAAAAACATTCAGTACTTC
>many|TRBJ1-1|TRBV5-1|.
CASSLTGNTEAFF
TGCGCCAGCAGCTTGACAGGGAACACTGAAGCTTTCTTT
>.|TRBJ2-2|TRBV11-2|TRBD2
CASSRLAGTDTGELFF
TGTGCCAGCAGTCGACTAGCGGGGACCGACACCGGGGAGCTGTTTTTT
>.|TRBJ2-5|TRBV11-2|.
CASSSWAGALGETQYF
TGTGCCAGCAGCTCATGGGCTGGCGCTTTAGGGGAGACCCAGTACTTC
>.|TRBJ1-1|TRBV12-3/TRBV12-4|.
CASSTSRQDTEAFF
TGTGCCAGCAGTACAAGCCGACAAGACACTGAAGCTTTCTTT
>.|TRBJ2-5|TRBV12-3/TRBV12-4|TRBD1
CASRKAGTGGETQYF
TGTGCCAGCAGAAAGGCCGGGACAGGGGGCGAGACCCAGTACTTC
>few|TRBJ2-3|TRBV3-1|.
CASSPEIVGGVFPSTDTQYF
TGTGCCAGCAGCCCAGAAATCGTGGGCGGGGTGTTCCCTAGCACAGATACGCAGTATTTT
>few|TRBJ1-1|TRBV20-1|.
CSAIRLGAGRTEAFF
TGCAGTGCTATAAGGTTAGGGGCAGGGCGGACTGAAGCTTTCTTT
>.|TRBJ2-5|TRBV12-3/TRBV12-4|.
CASSSLGGGETQYF
TGTGCCAGCAGTTCCTTGGGGGGCGGAGAGACCCAGTACTTC
>.|TRBJ1-6|TRBV4-2|.
CASSPQDLWNSPLHF
TGTGCCAGCAGCCCCCAGGATCTCTGGAATTCACCCCTCCACTTT
>.|TRBJ1-4|TRBV12-5|TRBD1
CAGIPGQGNEKLFF
TGTGCTGGGATCCCGGGACAGGGGAATGAAAAACTGTTTTTT
>.|TRBJ2-3|TRBV7-3|.
CASSPGLDTQYF
TGTGCCAGCAGCCCGGGGTTAGATACGCAGTATTTT
>.|TRBJ1-2|TRBV7-2|.
CASSFTTNYGYTF
TGTGCCAGCAGCTTCACTACTAACTATGGCTACACCTTC
>few|TRBJ1-5|TRBV7-8|.
CASSATGPNQPQHF
TGTGCCAGCAGCGCTACAGGGCCCAATCAGCCCCAGCATTTT
>.|TRBJ2-3|TRBV29-1|TRBD2
CSVGIGTSGAVTQYF
TGCAGCGTTGGGATCGGGACTAGCGGGGCTGTTACGCAGTATTTT
>.|TRBJ1-1|TRBV12-3/TRBV12-4|.
CASSPLSFLGPEAFF
TGTGCCAGCAGCCCCTTGTCCTTCCTCGGCCCTGAAGCTTTCTTT
>.|TRBJ2-7|TRBV4-2|.
CASSSGGNLEQYF
TGTGCCAGCAGCTCCGGGGGAAACCTCGAGCAGTACTTC
>few|TRBJ2-5|TRBV12-3/TRBV12-4|.
CATRGGGLGTQYF
TGTGCGACGCGGGGAGGAGGGCTAGGGACCCAGTACTTC
>many|TRBJ1-6|TRBV2|.
CASSEDPAPGSPLHF
TGTGCCAGCAGTGAGGATCCGGCCCCCGGCTCACCCCTCCACTTT
>.|TRBJ2-6|TRBV4-1|.
CASSQGGLLLLPGANVLTF
TGCGCCAGCAGCCAAGGTGGTTTGCTACTGTTACCTGGGGCCAACGTCCTGACTTTC
>few|TRBJ2-5|TRBV5-1|.
CASSLVRPETQYF
TGCGCCAGCAGCTTGGTACGCCCCGAGACCCAGTACTTC
>few|TRBJ1-3|TRBV19|.
CASSMLGADTIYF
TGTGCCAGTAGTATGTTGGGGGCTGACACCATATATTTT
>.|TRBJ2-5|TRBV29-1|.
CSVEDLVGARETQYF
TGCAGCGTTGAAGATCTTGTAGGGGCTCGAGAGACCCAGTACTTC